This TCR beta chain was obtained from a study of T-cell reconstitution after alpha-beta-depleted transplantation in children. During its preparation, the TCRbeta library received unique molecular identifiers. TCRdb re-called the PCR reads with MiXCR, one entry per CDR3 protein. The profile shows around 370,000 distinct CDR3 sequences, 9% to 12% of them singletons. The CDR3 has 15 amino acids. V lost 5 bases to trimming and J lost 5 bases, with 19 bases between them. The germline V gene encodes CDR1 SQVTM and CDR2 ANQGSEA. Here the sequenced sample was PBMCs from the stem cell graft donor, taken from the stem cell graft. The clonotype was recovered from a human donor who donated a stem cell graft to a child with acute lymphoblastic leukemia. The chain couples TRBV29-1 to TRBJ2-1; D may be TRBD1 or TRBD2 (5 bases each). This chain's CDR3 is CSVILDPGTHNEQFF. CDR3 DNA: TGCAGCGTTATCTTGGACCCAGGGACCCACAATGAGCAGTTCTTC.